This entry lists 20 T cell receptor beta chains sequenced from one sample in a study of CD8+CD57+ T cells in acquired aplastic anemia. An expansion of CD8+CD57+ cells by flow cytometry had been shown in patients chosen for sequencing. TCR beta VDJ combinations and CDR3 sequences were profiled from genomic DNA. TCRdb reprocessed the reads with MiXCR, giving one entry per CDR3 protein. The sample contains 150,000 to 200,000 distinct CDR3 sequences, approximately 48% of which appear only once. The sequenced sample was sorted CD4+, CD8+, or CD8+CD57+ T cells (not recorded which) from PBMCs. Receptor source: a human donor with aplastic anemia.

V usage is TRBV20-1 and J usage is TRBJ2-5; D possibly matches TRBD1 or TRBD2 (5 bases each). There are 14 residues in the CDR3. V was cut by 3 bases and J by 5 bases, with 16 bases left in between. The V gene's germline CDR1 is DFQATT and CDR2 SNEGSKA (reference sequence). The CDR3 is CSASPQRGRETQYF. The CDR3 nucleotides read TGCAGTGCTAGCCCACAGAGGGGAAGGGAGACCCAGTACTTC.

The chain carries TRBV29-1 and TRBJ2-1, with a possible D match to TRBD2 (6 bases). CDR3 length: 12 residues. Per germline, CDR1 SQVTM and CDR2 ANQGSEA. V lost 6 bases and J lost 7, with 13 bases in between. The CDR3 spells CSVPTSSNEQFF. CDR3 coding DNA: TGCAGCGTGCCCACTAGCTCAAATGAGCAGTTCTTC.

V is TRBV13 and J is TRBJ1-1; D perhaps matches TRBD1 (6 bases). The CDR3 has 15 amino acids. Germline CDR1 is PRHDT and CDR2 is FYEKMQ (reference sequence). V was cut by 4 bases and J by 0 bases, with 12 bases left in between. The CDR3 DNA is TGTGCCAGCAGCTCCCGGACAGATCTGAACACTGAAGCTTTCTTT. It is translated as CASSSRTDLNTEAFF.

This clonotype was counted many times. At one end the junction does not follow the germline gene, possibly because of a read error. The chain uses TRBV10-2 and TRBJ2-7; D is uncertain. The CDR3 totals 12 residues. The germline gives CDR1 WSHSY, CDR2 SAAADI. The CDR3 sequence: CASSEFPYEQYF. For the CDR3, the DNA is TGCGCCAGCAGCGAGTTCCCCTACGAGCAGTACTTC.

This clonotype was counted many times. This chain links TRBV11-2 with TRBJ2-2; D not certain. This CDR3 has 18 residues. Per the germline V gene, CDR1 is SGHAT and CDR2 is FQNNGV. Trimming took 0 bases from V and 1 from J, leaving 15 bases between them. The CDR3 sequence is CASSLDRWDSLNTGELFF. CDR3 bases: TGTGCCAGCAGCTTAGATCGGTGGGATTCATTGAACACCGGGGAGCTGTTTTTT.

As for this clonotype: Given a much more abundant clone one base away, this may be a read error. Without the conserved terminal phenylalanine or tryptophan, this CDR3 likely stems from a read error. The chain carries TRBV3-1 and TRBJ1-2; D is unresolved. CDR1 is LGHDT and CDR2 is YNNKEL in the germline V gene (reference sequence). CDR3 length: 14 amino acids. Deletions cut 0 bases from V and 6 bases from J, with 11 bases between. The CDR3 DNA reads as TGTGCCAGCAGCCAAGACAGGCCTTTGGATGGCTACACCTTA. Its protein is CASSQDRPLDGYTL.

The chain has TRBV19 and TRBJ2-3; D is uncertain. Between the trimmed V and J ends, which lost 5 bases and 3 bases, there was a span of 9 bases. Germline CDR1 is LNHDA and CDR2 is SQIVND (reference sequence). This CDR3 comprises 13 residues. In DNA form, the CDR3 reads TGTGCCAGTAGTTTGGAGAAAACAGATACGCAGTATTTT. This gives the protein CASSLEKTDTQYF.

This clonotype was seen repeatedly, ten times or more. The rearrangement uses TRBV7-2 and TRBJ1-6, with 8 bases fitting TRBD1. CDR1 and CDR2 (germline): SGHTA, FQGNSA. CDR3 length: 15 residues. The V segment lost 2 bases and the J segment 8 bases; nucleotides outside the gene matches: 5. The CDR3 nucleotides read TGTGCCAGCAGCTTAATTCCGACAGGGGATTCACCCCTCCACTTT. Protein product: CASSLIPTGDSPLHF.

The chain joins TRBV29-1 to TRBJ2-5; D is unresolved. Germline CDR1 SQVTM, CDR2 ANQGSEA. This CDR3 comprises 11 residues. Trimming took 2 bases from V and 4 from J, leaving 5 bases between them. Here the CDR3 DNA reads TGCAGCGTTGAAAATGGAGAGACCCAGTACTTC. It encodes CSVENGETQYF.

In its sample, this clonotype was seen a few times. The genes are TRBV27 and TRBJ2-1, with TRBD2 matching over 12 bases. This CDR3 comprises 18 residues. The J segment lost 4 bases and the V segment lost 10 bases, leaving 17 bases of the junction unmatched. Germline values: CDR1 MNHEY, CDR2 SMNVEV (reference sequence). The chain's CDR3 is CANARTSGMLMSYNEQFF. The CDR3 DNA reads TGTGCCAACGCAAGGACTAGCGGGATGTTAATGTCGTACAATGAGCAGTTCTTC.

This clonotype was seen once. A much larger clonotype is one base distant, so this may be a read error. The chain combines TRBV6-1 with TRBJ1-4; 7 bases line up with TRBD1. This CDR3 has 12 amino acids. The ends lost 5 bases at V and 10 bases at J; junction bases unmatched: 4. From germline, CDR1 is MNHNS and CDR2 SASEGT. CDR3 residues: CASSTGVGKLFF. The DNA for the CDR3 is TGTGCCAGCAGTACAGGGGTTGGAAAACTGTTTTTT.

The chain is built from TRBV20-1 and TRBJ2-1; the D gene is possibly TRBD2 (6 bases). This CDR3 has 15 amino acids. Germline V lookup: CDR1 DFQATT, CDR2 SNEGSKA (reference sequence). V gave up 5 bases and J gave up 4 bases, with 18 bases separating them. CDR3 coding DNA: TGCAGTGCTCCGGCGGGACTCTACCAATACAATGAGCAGTTCTTC. Protein: CSAPAGLYQYNEQFF.

The chain has TRBV29-1 and TRBJ1-5, with 9 bases fitting TRBD1. The CDR3 contains 14 residues. The trim removed 4 bases at V and 2 bases at J, leaving 3 bases unmatched. The germline V gene has CDR1 SQVTM and CDR2 ANQGSEA. The DNA for the CDR3 is TGCAGCGTTGCGACAGGGGGTGGCAATCAGCCCCAGCATTTT. Encoded protein: CSVATGGGNQPQHF. The full variable domain, in which reference TRBV29-1 and TRBJ1-5 provide the parts outside the CDR3, is SAVISQKPSRDICQRGTSLTIQCQVDSQVTMMFWYRQQPGQSLTLIATANQGSEATYESGFVIDKFPISRPNLTFSTLTVSNMSPEDSSIYLCSVATGGGNQPQHFGDGTRLSIL.

This clonotype was seen just once. The chain joins TRBV10-3 to TRBJ1-4; D unresolved. The CDR3 has 16 residues. Trimming removed 4 bases at V and 7 bases at J, with 19 bases between. Germline CDR1 and CDR2: ENHRY and SYGVKD. CDR3 coding DNA: TGTGCCATCAGTGGCCGTAAGGGTGGGTTGGGTGAAAAACTGTTTTTT. Translation gives CAISGRKGGLGEKLFF.

The chain links TRBV7-2 to TRBJ2-7; no clear D gene. Per germline, CDR1 SGHTA and CDR2 FQGNSA. The CDR3 runs 13 residues. The V gene lost 3 bases and the J gene lost 4 bases, with 10 bases spanning the gap. This CDR3 is CASSLGLEYEQYF. The CDR3 nucleotides read TGTGCCAGCAGCTTGGGTTTGGAATACGAGCAGTACTTC. Full variable domain (outside the CDR3, taken from reference TRBV7-2 and TRBJ2-7): GAGVSQSPSNKVTEKGKDVELRCDPISGHTALYWYRQSLGQGLEFLIYFQGNSAPDKSGLPSDRFSAERTGGSVSTLTIQRTQQEDSAVYLCASSLGLEYEQYFGPGTRLTVT.

As regards this clonotype: The junction shows a germline mismatch at one end, possibly a read error. J is TRBJ1-5 and V is TRBV20-1, with TRBD1 matching 7 bases. The CDR3 has 13 residues. Per the germline V gene, CDR1 is DFQATT and CDR2 is SNEGSKA (reference sequence). CDR3 nucleotide sequence: TGCAGTGCCAGGGGGGACGGGGATCAGCTCCAGCATTTT. Its translation: CSARGDGDQLQHF.

The chain has TRBV2 and TRBJ2-7; TRBD1 matches 7 bases. Per germline, CDR1 SNHLY and CDR2 FYNNEI. The ends lost 10 bases at V and 1 base at J; junction bases unmatched: 7. The CDR3 runs to 13 residues. The DNA of the CDR3 is TGTGCCACTTTGGGACAGTCATCCTACGAGCAGTACTTC. Amino acid sequence: CATLGQSSYEQYF. The entire variable domain, with the rest obtained from reference TRBV2 and TRBJ2-7, is as follows: EPEVTQTPSHQVTQMGQEVILRCVPISNHLYFYWYRQILGQKVEFLVSFYNNEISEKSEIFDDQFSVERPDGSNFTLKIRSTKLEDSAMYFCATLGQSSYEQYFGPGTRLTVT.

The chain employs TRBV10-3 and TRBJ1-2; 9 bases align to TRBD1. Germline V lookup: CDR1 ENHRY, CDR2 SYGVKD. The CDR3 covers 17 residues. Trimming removed 10 bases from V and 2 bases from J; junction bases left unmatched: 17. CDR3 DNA: TGTGCCAGTAGACGGAACGTTGCGGGACAGGGCAACTATGGCTACACCTTC. Its protein is CASRRNVAGQGNYGYTF.

V is TRBV11-2 and J is TRBJ2-3; no clear D. Germline loops: CDR1 SGHAT, CDR2 FQNNGV. The CDR3 totals 16 residues. V was trimmed by 1 base and J by 6 bases, leaving 17 bases between them. CDR3 in amino acids: CASSLGGSTSSDTQYF. In DNA, the CDR3 is TGTGCCAGCAGCTTAGGCGGCAGCACTTCGTCGGATACGCAGTATTTT.

The chain is built from TRBV7-8 and TRBJ1-1, with 8 positions matching TRBD1. This CDR3 is 15 amino acids long. CDR1 SGHVS and CDR2 FQNEAQ come from the germline V gene. After removal of 7 bases from V and 10 bases from J, the junction contained 17 bases not matched to a gene. CDR3 coding DNA: TGTGCCAGCATGCGGACAGGGTTGTCCCCGCGAGGAGCTTTCTTT. Its translation: CASMRTGLSPRGAFF.